A selection of T cell receptor beta chains follows, all from one sample in a study of control samples from healthy donors and cancer patients. Measured with immunoSEQ multiplex PCR; TCRdb has only the in-frame clones, and not every one. This table holds tens of thousands of clones, just under 85% found once. Specimen: blood. The receptors originated from a young man in good health. Both conserved end residues are part of each CDR3. The D gene is left open where the match is weak. Only some rows state a clone size, as once, few, many or a class for expanded clones.

size | J | D | V | CDR3 | DNA
once | TRBJ1-2 | TRBD1 | TRBV9 | CASSVGLENRGSGYTF | TGTGCCAGCAGCGTAGGTCTGGAAAACAGGGGTTCAGGCTACACCTTC
- | TRBJ1-5 | - | TRBV6-5 | CASRSRGFGNQPQHF | TGTGCCAGCAGGAGTAGGGGATTCGGTAATCAGCCCCAGCATTTT
- | TRBJ1-5 | - | TRBV6-1 | CASSVRGWNSNQPQHF | TGTGCCAGCAGTGTAAGAGGGTGGAATAGCAATCAGCCCCAGCATTTT
- | TRBJ2-7 | TRBD1 | TRBV30 | CAWRTGGSYEQYF | TGTGCCTGGAGAACAGGGGGGTCCTACGAGCAGTACTTC
- | TRBJ2-5 | - | TRBV5-1 | CASSFSSRETQYF | TGCGCCAGCAGCTTCTCTAGTAGGGAGACCCAGTACTTC
- | TRBJ1-3 | TRBD1 | TRBV10-3 | CAIRATGVGNTIYF | TGTGCCATCAGGGCTACAGGGGTGGGAAACACCATATATTTT
medium-sized | TRBJ2-2 | TRBD2 | TRBV13 | CASSLDGGDYTGELFF | TGTGCCAGCAGCTTAGACGGGGGGGACTACACCGGGGAGCTGTTTTTT
- | TRBJ1-1 | TRBD1 | TRBV5-1 | CASSPGQGLTEAFF | TGCGCCAGCAGCCCAGGACAGGGGTTAACTGAAGCTTTCTTT
- | TRBJ1-2 | TRBD1 | TRBV6-6 | CASSYSGQGGIYGYTF | TGTGCCAGCAGTTACTCGGGACAGGGAGGAATCTATGGCTACACCTTC
- | TRBJ1-6 | TRBD1 | TRBV6-5 | CASSWGTGGGAPLHF | TGTGCCAGCAGTTGGGGGACAGGGGGTGGGGCACCCCTCCACTTT
once | TRBJ1-1 | - | TRBV9 | CASSLTLGTEAFF | TGTGCCAGCAGCTTGACGCTCGGGACTGAAGCTTTCTTT
- | TRBJ1-4 | TRBD1 | TRBV7-6 | CASSLEIPGQGDLNEKLFF | TGTGCCAGCAGCTTAGAAATCCCGGGACAGGGGGACCTTAATGAAAAACTGTTTTTT
- | TRBJ2-3 | TRBD2 | TRBV7-6 | CASSLRKAGHRTDTQYF | TGTGCCAGCAGCTTAAGGAAAGCGGGGCATCGCACAGATACGCAGTATTTT
- | TRBJ1-2 | - | TRBV19 | CASSIRRQEGGYTF | TGTGCCAGTAGTATTCGACGGCAGGAGGGGGGCTACACCTTC